A selection of T cell receptor beta chains follows, all from one sample in a study of blood T cell repertoires in COVID-19. Profiled with immunoSEQ multiplex PCR; TCRdb holds only in-frame clones, not every one. The repertoire has a few hundred thousand clones, 88% of them found once; the top ten carry roughly 14%. The source material was PBMCs or T cells enriched from blood (not recorded which). Receptors originate from a woman aged 45 to 65 with acute COVID-19. Each CDR3 is given with its conserved first and last residue. D genes are given only for firm matches. Some rows mark clone size as missing; the rest say once, few, many or name a class of expanded clone.

D gene,V gene,J gene,clone size,CDR3 DNA,CDR3 protein
-,TRBV11-1,TRBJ2-1,-,TGTGCCAGCAGCCCGTGGGAGGCCAATGAGCAGTTCTTC,CASSPWEANEQFF
-,TRBV2,TRBJ2-6,-,TGTGCCAGCAGTGAAGCTCGGCGGGTCCCTGGGGCCAACGTCCTGACTTTC,CASSEARRVPGANVLTF
-,TRBV3-1/TRBV3-2,TRBJ2-5,once,TGTGCCAGCCGAACGGCCGTTCTAGAGGAGACCCAGTACTTC,CASRTAVLEETQYF
-,TRBV7-8,TRBJ2-3,-,TGTGCCAGCAGCTTAGGATTGGGGCGAGAGCTCACAGATACGCAGTATTTT,CASSLGLGRELTDTQYF
TRBD1,TRBV27,TRBJ2-3,-,TGTGCCAGCAGTTCACAGGGGTGGGGCACAGATACGCAGTATTTT,CASSSQGWGTDTQYF
-,TRBV7-9,TRBJ1-5,-,TGTGCCAGCAGCCGTCCCGGGCAGCCCCAGCATTTT,CASSRPGQPQHF
-,TRBV7-6,TRBJ2-1,-,TGTGCCAGCAGCTCCGGGCTTCGGGGGACGCATGAGCAGTTCTTC,CASSSGLRGTHEQFF
TRBD2,TRBV27,TRBJ2-5,-,TGTGCCAGCAGCCTGACTAGCGGGGTGTACCAAGAGACCCAGTACTTC,CASSLTSGVYQETQYF
-,TRBV21-1,TRBJ2-2,-,TGTGCCAGCAGAACCTTTTACGGTTCGAACACCGGGGAGCTGTTTTTT,CASRTFYGSNTGELFF
-,TRBV7-9,TRBJ2-1,-,TGTGCCAGCAGCACCCCCACAACAGTCGCCTTGAACAATGAGCAGTTCTTC,CASSTPTTVALNNEQFF
-,TRBV29-1,TRBJ2-7,-,TGCAGCGTTGAAGAGCGCAGGGGCTACGAGCAGTACTTC,CSVEERRGYEQYF
-,TRBV28,TRBJ2-2,-,TGTGCCAGCAGTCCGCAGGGACAACGGCCCGGGGAGCTGTTTTTT,CASSPQGQRPGELFF
TRBD2,TRBV11-2,TRBJ2-3,-,TGTGCCAGCAGCTCGAGACTAGCGGCCAGCACAGATACGCAGTATTTT,CASSSRLAASTDTQYF
TRBD1,TRBV2,TRBJ2-7,-,TGTGCCAGCAGTCAACAGGGGGCAATGCAGTACTTC,CASSQQGAMQYF
TRBD2,TRBV6-2/TRBV6-3,TRBJ2-3,-,TGTGCCAGCAGTTCTTCCGGGGGACTAGCGGGAACAGATACGCAGTATTTT,CASSSSGGLAGTDTQYF
TRBD1,TRBV7-2,TRBJ1-1,once,TGTGCCAGCAGCCACAGGACAGGGACGATCCCTGAAGCTTTCTTT,CASSHRTGTIPEAFF
-,TRBV7-2,TRBJ2-4,-,TGTGCCAGCAGCTTAGACGGGGCCAAAAACATTCAGTACTTC,CASSLDGAKNIQYF
TRBD1,TRBV11-2,TRBJ1-1,-,TGTGCCAGCAGCTTCGGACAGGGGGGGATAGGGGCGATTTTT,CASSFGQGGIGAIF
TRBD1,TRBV2,TRBJ2-3,-,TGTGCCAGCACCGGACAGGGGGCGCGAACAGATACGCAGTATTTT,CASTGQGARTDTQYF
-,TRBV29-1,TRBJ1-4,-,TGCAGCGTTGAGAGTTCTACTTTGGGCAGTTCACGCGGAGGAAAACTGTTTTTT,CSVESSTLGSSRGGKLFF
TRBD1,TRBV11-3,TRBJ2-1,-,TGTGCCAGCAGCCCGAGAACAGGGGATTTCAACAATGAGCAGTTCTTC,CASSPRTGDFNNEQFF
-,TRBV28,TRBJ2-7,-,TGTGCCAGCAGTTCAGGGACTCCTCTGAACGAGCAGTACTTC,CASSSGTPLNEQYF
TRBD1,TRBV7-7,TRBJ2-7,few,TGTGCCAGCAGCTCCGGGACAGGGAGCTACGAGCAGTACTTC,CASSSGTGSYEQYF
TRBD1,TRBV19,TRBJ2-6,-,TGTGCCACTATGGGGACAGGGGAACTTACTGGGGCCAACGTCCTGACTTTC,CATMGTGELTGANVLTF
TRBD1,TRBV6-5,TRBJ2-2,-,TGTGCCAGCAGAACAGGGGCGAACACCGGGGAGCTGTTTTTT,CASRTGANTGELFF
-,TRBV18,TRBJ2-3,-,TGTGCCAGCTCACGTCGGGGAGATACGCAGTATTTT,CASSRRGDTQYF
TRBD2,TRBV7-3,TRBJ2-7,-,TGTGCCAGCAGCTTAATGGCTCCTAGCGGCTACGAGCAGTACTTC,CASSLMAPSGYEQYF
-,TRBV19,TRBJ1-5,-,TGTGCCAGTAGTCCCCGGGACATTCTTGATCAGCCCCAGCATTTT,CASSPRDILDQPQHF
-,TRBV27,TRBJ2-5,-,TGTGCCAGCAGTTTGCGAGAGACCCAGTACTTC,CASSLRETQYF
-,TRBV7-2,TRBJ2-3,once,TGTGCCAGCAGCTTAGAGAGGGTGGGTGATACGCAGTATTTT,CASSLERVGDTQYF
TRBD2,TRBV7-9,TRBJ2-3,-,TGTGCCAGCAGCTTAGCTCTAGCGGCAAGCACAGATACGCAGTATTTT,CASSLALAASTDTQYF
TRBD1,TRBV18,TRBJ1-2,-,TGTGCCAGCTCACCAAGGGGGCCTGCCTATGGCTACACCTTC,CASSPRGPAYGYTF
-,TRBV3-1/TRBV3-2,TRBJ1-2,-,TGTGCCAGCAGCCAAGTTCTCCAGGATTCCTATGGCTACACCTTC,CASSQVLQDSYGYTF
-,TRBV4-1,TRBJ2-7,-,TGCGCCAGCAGCCAAGTATTCGGCGGAGCGCCCAGCTCCTACGAGCAGTACTTC,CASSQVFGGAPSSYEQYF
TRBD1,TRBV10-3,TRBJ1-2,-,TGTGCCATCAGTGAGAGGGGCGCCGGCGACAGGGGGCGAAATGGCTACACCTTC,CAISERGAGDRGRNGYTF
-,TRBV5-4,TRBJ2-7,-,TGTGCCAGCAGGTCACAGTTTAGTGACGAGCAGTACTTC,CASRSQFSDEQYF
TRBD2,TRBV5-1,TRBJ2-2,-,TGCGCCAGCACCAGGACTAGCGGGAGTATGGGCGGGGAGCTGTTTTTT,CASTRTSGSMGGELFF
-,TRBV9,TRBJ1-4,-,TGTGCCAGCAGCGCCCGACAAGGTTTGGGCGAAAAACTGTTTTTT,CASSARQGLGEKLFF
-,TRBV6-8,TRBJ2-7,-,TGTGCCAGCAGTTCTACAGGGGGGGTTTTTGCTTACGAGCAGTACTTC,CASSSTGGVFAYEQYF
TRBD1,TRBV24-1,TRBJ2-5,-,TGTGCCACCAGTGATGTGACAGGGCGTTCGGAGACCCAGTACTTC,CATSDVTGRSETQYF
-,TRBV28,TRBJ2-3,-,TGTGCCAGCAGTGGGGCGGACCTCCCTATCACCGATACGCAGTATTTT,CASSGADLPITDTQYF